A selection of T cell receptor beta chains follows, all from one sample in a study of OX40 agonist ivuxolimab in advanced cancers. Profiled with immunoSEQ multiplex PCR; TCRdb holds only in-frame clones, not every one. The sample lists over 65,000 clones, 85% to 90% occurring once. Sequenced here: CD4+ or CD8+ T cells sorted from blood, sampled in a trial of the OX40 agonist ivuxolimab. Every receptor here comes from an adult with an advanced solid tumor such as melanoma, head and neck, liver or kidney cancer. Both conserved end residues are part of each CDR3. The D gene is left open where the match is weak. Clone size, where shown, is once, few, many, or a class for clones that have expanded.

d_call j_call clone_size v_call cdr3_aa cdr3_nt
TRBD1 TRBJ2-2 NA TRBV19 CASRKKPGQGFSGELFF TGTGCCAGTAGGAAAAAACCGGGACAGGGCTTCTCCGGGGAGCTGTTTTTT
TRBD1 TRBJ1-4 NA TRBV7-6 CASSLGQGNEKLFF TGTGCCAGCAGCTTAGGACAGGGGAATGAAAAACTGTTTTTT
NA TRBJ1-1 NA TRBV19 CASSIGPGLPNEAFF TGTGCCAGTAGTATAGGGCCGGGTCTTCCAAATGAAGCTTTCTTT
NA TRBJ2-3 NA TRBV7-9 CASTSSGDTQYF TGTGCCAGTACCTCTTCAGGTGATACGCAGTATTTT
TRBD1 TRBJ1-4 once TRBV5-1 CASSLRGLGTNEKLFF TGCGCCAGCAGCTTGAGGGGGCTAGGAACTAATGAAAAACTGTTTTTT
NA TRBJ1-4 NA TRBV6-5 CASSFNPSTNEKLFF TGTGCCAGCAGTTTTAACCCTTCAACTAATGAAAAACTGTTTTTT
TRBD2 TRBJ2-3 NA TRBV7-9 CASSQTSGGSDTQYF TGTGCCAGCAGCCAGACTAGCGGGGGATCCGATACGCAGTATTTT
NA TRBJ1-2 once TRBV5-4 CASSLGGYSLGGYTF TGTGCCAGCAGCTTGGGAGGGTACTCTCTTGGAGGCTACACCTTC
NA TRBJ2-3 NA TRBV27 CASSPTDSFSSTDTQYF TGTGCCAGCAGTCCAACGGACAGTTTTTCTAGCACAGATACGCAGTATTTT
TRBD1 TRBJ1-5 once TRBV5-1 CASSPTGTGVGQPQHF TGCGCCAGCAGCCCAACCGGGACAGGGGTTGGACAGCCCCAGCATTTT
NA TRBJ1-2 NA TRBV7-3 CASSLTRVGGGYTF TGTGCCAGCAGCTTGACTAGGGTTGGTGGTGGCTACACCTTC
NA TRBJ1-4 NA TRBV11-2 CASSLGGTWGATNEKLFF TGTGCCAGCAGCTTAGGAGGTACTTGGGGTGCAACTAATGAAAAACTGTTTTTT
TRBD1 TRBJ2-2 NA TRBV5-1 CASSPGTGRSTGELFF TGCGCCAGCAGCCCTGGGACAGGGAGAAGCACCGGGGAGCTGTTTTTT
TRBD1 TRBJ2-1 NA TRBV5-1 CASRLGQPYNEQFF TGCGCCAGCAGGTTGGGACAGCCTTACAATGAGCAGTTCTTC
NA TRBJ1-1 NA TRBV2 CASSPRAEAFF TGTGCCAGCAGTCCTCGAGCTGAAGCTTTCTTT
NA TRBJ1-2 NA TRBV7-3 CASSLPENYGYTF TGTGCCAGCAGCTTACCAGAGAACTATGGCTACACCTTC
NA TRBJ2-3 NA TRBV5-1 CASSYRGGTDTQYF TGCGCCAGCAGCTACAGAGGGGGGACAGATACGCAGTATTTT
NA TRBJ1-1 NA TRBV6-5 CASSYSAGAFF TGTGCCAGCAGTTACTCCGCGGGAGCTTTCTTT
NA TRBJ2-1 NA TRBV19 CASSPTDYNEQFF TGTGCCAGTTCTCCGACAGACTACAATGAGCAGTTCTTC
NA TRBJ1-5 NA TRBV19 CASRLRTADNQPQHF TGTGCCAGTAGATTACGGACAGCCGACAATCAGCCCCAGCATTTT
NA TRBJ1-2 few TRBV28 CASSLDANYGYTF TGTGCCAGCAGCTTGGATGCTAACTATGGCTACACCTTC
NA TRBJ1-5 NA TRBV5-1 CASSSVGGTQPQHF TGCGCCAGCAGCTCGGTGGGGGGGACTCAGCCCCAGCATTTT
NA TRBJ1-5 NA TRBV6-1 CASSDPYSNQPQHF TGTGCCAGCAGTGACCCGTATAGCAATCAGCCCCAGCATTTT
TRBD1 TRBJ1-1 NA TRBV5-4 CASSPRQGRNTEAFF TGTGCCAGCAGCCCACGACAGGGGCGTAATACTGAAGCTTTCTTT
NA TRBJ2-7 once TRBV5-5 CASSLGRQKTYEQYF TGTGCCAGCAGCTTGGGCCGACAAAAGACCTACGAGCAGTACTTC
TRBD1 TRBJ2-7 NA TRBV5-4 CASSLAGTGGLREQYF TGTGCCAGCAGCTTAGCCGGGACAGGGGGCTTAAGGGAGCAGTACTTC
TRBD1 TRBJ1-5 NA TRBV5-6 CASSYGQGAGNQPQHF TGTGCCAGCAGCTATGGACAGGGGGCTGGAAATCAGCCCCAGCATTTT
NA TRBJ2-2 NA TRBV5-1 CASSLERVPGELFF TGCGCCAGCAGCTTGGAAAGGGTACCCGGGGAGCTGTTTTTT
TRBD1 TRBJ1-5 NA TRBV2 CASSLRTGSGNQPQHF TGTGCCAGCAGTCTTAGGACAGGGTCGGGCAATCAGCCCCAGCATTTT
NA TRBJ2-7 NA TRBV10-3 CAISESRYEQYF TGTGCCATCAGTGAGTCGAGGTACGAGCAGTACTTC
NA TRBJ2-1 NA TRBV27 CASSRTAANPYNEQFF TGTGCCAGCAGTCGGACGGCGGCTAACCCTTACAATGAGCAGTTCTTC
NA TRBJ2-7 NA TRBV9 CASSFRDWSYEQYF TGTGCCAGCAGCTTCCGGGACTGGTCCTACGAGCAGTACTTC
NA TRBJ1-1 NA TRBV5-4 CASSLAWGDGAFF TGTGCCAGCAGCTTGGCCTGGGGTGATGGAGCTTTCTTT
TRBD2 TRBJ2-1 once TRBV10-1 CASSELQRENYNEQFF TGCGCCAGCAGTGAGTTACAGCGGGAGAACTACAATGAGCAGTTCTTC
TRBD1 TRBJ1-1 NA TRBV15 CATEIFGQGNTEAFF TGTGCCACCGAAATTTTTGGACAGGGTAACACTGAAGCTTTCTTT
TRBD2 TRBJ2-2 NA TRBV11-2 CASSSTSGYTGELFF TGTGCCAGCAGCTCGACTAGCGGGTACACCGGGGAGCTGTTTTTT
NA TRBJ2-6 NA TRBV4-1 CASSQRVQGLGGANVLTF TGCGCCAGCAGCCAAAGGGTTCAGGGGCTTGGTGGGGCCAACGTCCTGACTTTC
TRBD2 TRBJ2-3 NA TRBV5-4 CASSLTSGTDTQYF TGTGCCAGCAGCTTGACTAGCGGGACAGATACGCAGTATTTT
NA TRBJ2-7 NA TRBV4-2 CASSRQLGPYEQYF TGTGCCAGCAGCCGCCAATTGGGTCCCTACGAGCAGTACTTC
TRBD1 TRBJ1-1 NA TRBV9 CASSVLGTGASEAFF TGTGCCAGCAGCGTACTCGGGACAGGGGCTTCTGAAGCTTTCTTT
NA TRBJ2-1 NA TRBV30 CAWSDTYNEQFF TGTGCCTGGTCCGACACCTACAATGAGCAGTTCTTC
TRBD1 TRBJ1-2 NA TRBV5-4 CASSLSGTGYGYTF TGTGCCAGCAGCTTGTCCGGGACAGGATATGGCTACACCTTC
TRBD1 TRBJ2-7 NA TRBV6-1 CASSGAPGQGNEQYF TGTGCCAGCAGTGGAGCCCCAGGACAGGGGAACGAGCAGTACTTC
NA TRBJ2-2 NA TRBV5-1 CASSSSLITPGGELFF TGCGCCAGCAGCTCCTCGTTGATAACACCGGGAGGGGAGCTGTTTTTT
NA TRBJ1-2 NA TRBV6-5 CASSPDSIYGYTF TGTGCCAGCAGTCCCGACAGTATCTATGGCTACACCTTC
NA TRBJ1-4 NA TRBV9 CASSVQGSNEKLFF TGTGCCAGCAGCGTCCAGGGGAGTAATGAAAAACTGTTTTTT
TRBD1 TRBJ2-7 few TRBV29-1 CSVGQGSSYEQYF TGCAGCGTTGGACAGGGAAGCTCCTACGAGCAGTACTTC
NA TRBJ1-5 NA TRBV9 CASSVEPSNQPQHF TGTGCCAGCAGCGTAGAACCGAGCAATCAGCCCCAGCATTTT
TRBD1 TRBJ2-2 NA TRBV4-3 CASSQRTGATGELFF TGCGCCAGCAGCCAGAGGACAGGGGCGACCGGGGAGCTGTTTTTT
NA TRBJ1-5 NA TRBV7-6 CASSLNRGGGQPQHF TGTGCCAGCAGCTTAAACCGGGGCGGGGGTCAGCCCCAGCATTTT
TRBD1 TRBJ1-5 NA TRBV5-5 CASSAAGTGGQPQHF TGTGCCAGCAGCGCCGCCGGGACAGGGGGCCAGCCCCAGCATTTT
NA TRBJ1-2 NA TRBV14 CASSQDRGNYGYTF TGTGCCAGCAGCCAAGACAGGGGTAATTATGGCTACACCTTC
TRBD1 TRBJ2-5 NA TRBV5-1 CASSLPRDSFRETQYF TGCGCCAGCAGCTTGCCCCGGGACAGCTTCCGAGAGACCCAGTACTTC
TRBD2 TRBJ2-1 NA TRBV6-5 CASSYALAGQYNEQFF TGTGCCAGCAGTTACGCCCTAGCGGGGCAATACAATGAGCAGTTCTTC
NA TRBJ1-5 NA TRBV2 CASSERSGNQPQHF TGTGCCAGCAGTGAGCGCAGCGGCAATCAGCCCCAGCATTTT
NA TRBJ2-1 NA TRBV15 CATSRGVGLAIGEQFF TGTGCCACCAGCAGAGGCGTGGGACTGGCGATCGGAGAGCAGTTCTTC
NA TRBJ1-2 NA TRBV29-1 CSARQPNYGYTF TGCAGCGCCCGGCAGCCTAACTATGGCTACACCTTC